These 14 T cell receptor beta chains originate from one sample sequenced in a study of shared clonotypes between healthy human individuals. Sequencing was performed with immunoSEQ multiplex PCR; in TCRdb, only in-frame clones are kept and a portion is missing. The sample carries roughly 2.5 million clones, around 90% recorded once. Sequenced: naive CD4+ T cells sorted from blood. Sample subset: CD45RA+ positively selected. Every receptor here comes from a man between 18 and 35 years old in good health.

The chain carries TRBV7-2 and TRBJ2-1; 9 nucleotides agree with TRBD2. The junction had 7 bases not matched to a gene; V was cut back by 5 bases and J by 5 bases. The germline gives CDR1 SGHTA, CDR2 FQGNSA. This CDR3 has 15 residues. This chain's CDR3 is CASSPGGGVDNEQFF. As DNA, the CDR3 is TGTGCCAGCAGCCCCGGCGGGGGGGTTGACAATGAGCAGTTCTTC.

The chain couples TRBV5-1 to TRBJ2-3; the D gene could be TRBD1 or TRBD2 (5 bases each). The CDR3 has 13 residues. With 6 bases removed from V and 5 bases from J, the gap between germline ends came to 13 bases. Germline CDR1 reads SGHRS; CDR2 reads YFSETQ. CDR3 DNA sequence: TGCGCCAGCACCCTGTCGAGGGGAGATACGCAGTATTTT. Encoded protein: CASTLSRGDTQYF. Supplemented by reference TRBV5-1 and TRBJ2-3, the full variable domain reads KAGVTQTPRYLIKTRGQQVTLSCSPISGHRSVSWYQQTPGQGLQFLFEYFSETQRNKGNFPGRFSGRQFSNSRSEMNVSTLELGDSALYLCASTLSRGDTQYFGPGTRLTVL.

The chain couples TRBV7-3 to TRBJ2-5; no firm D call. This CDR3 spans 13 amino acids. CDR1 and CDR2 from the germline V gene are SGHTA and FQGTGA. V was clipped by 4 bases and J by 9 bases, with 15 bases between them. Here the CDR3 reads CASSSGPSRAQYF. CDR3 DNA: TGTGCCAGCAGCTCCGGGCCTTCACGGGCCCAGTACTTC. Based on the CDR3 plus reference TRBV7-3 and TRBJ2-5, the full variable domain is GAGVSQTPSNKVTEKGKYVELRCDPISGHTALYWYRQSLGQGPEFLIYFQGTGAADDSGLPNDRFFAVRPEGSVSTLKIQRTERGDSAVYLCASSSGPSRAQYFGPGTRLLVL.

CDR3 protein: CASSGSGGVQETQYF. The DNA of the CDR3 is TGTGCCAGCAGTGGTAGCGGGGGAGTCCAAGAGACCCAGTACTTC. The chain uses TRBV6-1 and TRBJ2-5; 9 bases agree with TRBD2. With 4 bases clipped from V and 1 base from J, the junction kept 4 bases outside the gene matches. This CDR3 is built from 15 residues. CDR1 is MNHNS, CDR2 SASEGT, per germline.

V is TRBV4-1 and J is TRBJ2-5; TRBD2 agrees at 12 bases. With 4 bases clipped from V and 4 bases from J, the junction kept 7 bases outside the gene matches. CDR3 size: 16 residues. CDR1 MGHRA and CDR2 YSYEKL come from the germline V gene. The CDR3 loop reads CASSRASSGGVETQYF. CDR3 nucleotides: TGCGCCAGCAGCCGCGCCTCTAGCGGGGGGGTAGAGACCCAGTACTTC.

In its sample, this clone was seen once. V is TRBV6-4 and J is TRBJ1-5; D gene ambiguous. CDR1 is MRHNA, CDR2 SNTAGT, per germline. Between the trimmed V and J ends, which lost 3 bases and 1 base, there was a span of 7 bases. The CDR3 totals 14 residues. CDR3: CASSESLSNQPQHF. As DNA, the CDR3 is TGTGCCAGCAGTGAAAGCCTAAGCAATCAGCCCCAGCATTTT.

This clone was counted between two and nine times. The rearrangement joins TRBV30 to TRBJ1-1; D is undetermined. V lost 5 bases, J lost 11 bases, and 15 bases lay in between. The germline CDR1 and CDR2 sequences are GTSNPN and SVGIG (reference sequence). The CDR3 length is 11 residues. CDR3 loop: CAWGKFGQAFF. The CDR3 coding sequence is TGTGCCTGGGGAAAGTTTGGCCAGGCTTTCTTT.

The genes are TRBV2 and TRBJ1-2; 10 positions match TRBD1. Germline assignment: CDR1 SNHLY and CDR2 FYNNEI. This CDR3 has 18 residues. V dropped 8 bases and J dropped 6; count of bases not matched to a gene: 21. CDR3 in DNA: TGTGCCAGCCGTCGATTGGGAGGGACAGGGGCGAAAGCGGATGGCTACACCTTC. Translation gives CASRRLGGTGAKADGYTF.

Written as DNA, the CDR3 is TGTGCCAGTAGGATCGGGACAGGGGGTCCGAGCGAGCAGTATTTT. It codes for CASRIGTGGPSEQYF. The chain employs TRBV19 and TRBJ2-3; 11 bases map to TRBD1. This CDR3 spans 15 amino acids. In germline, CDR1 is LNHDA, CDR2 SQIVND (reference sequence). V gave up 6 bases and J gave up 11 bases; unmatched junction bases: 13.

V usage is TRBV5-3 and J usage is TRBJ2-4; 7 nucleotides align to TRBD1. TRBV5-3 is an ORF; its function is uncertain. The ends lost 1 base at V and 10 bases at J; junction bases unmatched: 2. This CDR3 has 12 amino acids. DNA of the CDR3: TGTGCCAGAAGCTTGAGGGGGCGTATTCAGTACTTC. Amino acids: CARSLRGRIQYF.

In the case of this clone: Within the sample, other DNA sequences also encode this same CDR3. The chain joins TRBV2 to TRBJ2-5; D gene ambiguous. Trimming took 8 bases from V and 4 from J, leaving 5 bases between them. This CDR3 contains 10 residues. CDR1 SNHLY and CDR2 FYNNEI come from the germline V gene. The CDR3: CASLRETQYF. The CDR3 DNA reads TGTGCCAGCCTGCGAGAGACCCAGTACTTC.

The J gene is TRBJ2-2, the V gene TRBV10-3; 11 bases agree with TRBD2. Per germline, CDR1 ENHRY and CDR2 SYGVKD. This CDR3 comprises 17 residues. V gave up 6 bases and J gave up 0 bases; unmatched junction bases: 6. The CDR3 loop reads CAISTSGSPANTGELFF. In DNA, the CDR3 is TGTGCCATCAGCACTAGCGGGAGTCCCGCGAACACCGGGGAGCTGTTTTTT.

The gene calls are TRBV5-4 and TRBJ2-4; the D gene could be TRBD1 or TRBD2 (5 bases each). Germline values: CDR1 SGHNT, CDR2 YYREEE (reference sequence). The germline V and J ends were trimmed by 4 bases and 2 bases, with 10 bases remaining between them. The length of the CDR3 is 14 residues. The CDR3 DNA is TGTGCCAGCAGCCCTGGGGGAACCAAAAACATTCAGTACTTC. It yields the protein CASSPGGTKNIQYF.

Notes on this clone: Other nucleotide sequences from this sample produce the same CDR3. This chain uses TRBV4-1 with TRBJ1-5; D is uncertain. V was pared by 0 bases and J by 8 bases, with 11 bases between. Germline V gene data show CDR1 as MGHRA and CDR2 as YSYEKL. This CDR3 is 14 amino acids long. CDR3 in DNA: TGCGCCAGCAGCCAAGAGGGTCACCGGGAGCCCCAGCATTTT. Translated, it gives CASSQEGHREPQHF.